This T cell receptor delta chain was sequenced in a study of γδ T cells in repeated Plasmodium falciparum infection. As for the study in general: Donors had four controlled P. falciparum NF54 infections over about 640 days.

Bulk repertoires came from Vgamma9/Vdelta2+ or Vdelta2-negative gammadelta T cells flow-sorted from PBMC. TCRdb applied CATT to the multiplex PCR reads for clone calling. The sample yields around 50,000 delta-chain clones, 1.6% seen once. V lost 0 bases to trimming and J lost 0 bases, with 19 bases between them. The CDR3 has 18 residues. The germline V gene has CDR1 GEAIGNYY and CDR2 EKD. This clone appeared many times. The source is a pool of human donors (malaria-infected and uninfected, not separated). This chain connects TRDV2 to TRDJ1; D may be TRDD3 (6 bases). The sample consisted of gamma-delta T cells from blood. The CDR3, as DNA: TGTGCCTGTGACACCGTTTTGTCCCGGTGGGGGTACACCGATAAACTCATCTTT. Its protein product is CACDTVLSRWGYTDKLIF.